This T cell receptor (beta chain) was profiled in a study of OX40 agonist ivuxolimab in advanced cancers. CDR3 length: 14 residues. CDR1 and CDR2 (germline): SEHNR, FQNEAQ (reference sequence). V shed 3 bases and J shed 3 bases, with 12 bases lying between them. Patients were ruled out by autoimmune disease history or systemic immunosuppression. General observations from the study: More expanded clones were found, on average, in CD8+ than in CD4+ T cells. The study did not work out the antigen specificity of the expanded peripheral T cells.

Comment on this clone: Its antigen is not identified.

Using immunoSEQ multiplex PCR, the repertoire was profiled, and TCRdb retains in-frame clones only, with some absent. The table records more than 65,000 clones, 91% of them present only once. The TCR comes from an adult with an advanced solid tumor such as melanoma, head and neck, liver or kidney cancer. The V gene is TRBV7-9, the J gene TRBJ2-7, with unresolved D. Here the sequenced sample was CD4+ or CD8+ T cells sorted from blood, taken in a trial of the OX40 agonist ivuxolimab. This CDR3 is CASSFQAQDYEQYF. The CDR3 DNA reads as TGTGCCAGCAGCTTCCAGGCCCAGGACTACGAGCAGTACTTC. The entire variable domain, with the rest obtained from reference TRBV7-9 and TRBJ2-7, is as follows: DTGVSQNPRHKITKRGQNVTFRCDPISEHNRLYWYRQTLGQGPEFLTYFQNEAQLEKSRLLSDRFSAERPKGSFSTLEIQRTEQGDSAMYLCASSFQAQDYEQYFGPGTRLTVT.